This TCR beta chain derives from a study of cytomegalovirus exposure and HLA in healthy donors. Findings and limits, study-wide: Despite most TCR sequences being rare, some public TCRs occurred in many donors.

The primer mix had 60 Vbeta and 13 Jbeta primers. This table comes from immunoSEQ multiplex PCR, and its TCRdb copy is limited to in-frame clones, with some not included. The sample lists about 170,000 clones, roughly 80% occurring once. In the case of this clone: Its antigen is not identified.

Per germline, CDR1 SGHNT and CDR2 YYREEE (reference sequence). CDR3 size: 15 residues. After removal of 0 bases from V and 5 bases from J, the junction contained 6 bases not matched to a gene. The sample comprised PBMCs. The receptor was derived from a woman under 30 in good health and CMV-seronegative. The chain combines TRBV5-4 with TRBJ2-5, with 8 bases fitting TRBD2. The CDR3 reads CASSLGPGGRETQYF. The CDR3 DNA sequence: TGTGCCAGCAGCTTGGGCCCGGGGGGGAGGGAGACCCAGTACTTC. Variable domain in full (rest from reference TRBV5-4 and TRBJ2-5): ETGVTQSPTHLIKTRGQQVTLRCSSQSGHNTVSWYQQALGQGPQFIFQYYREEENGRGNFPPRFSGLQFPNYSSELNVNALELDDSALYLCASSLGPGGRETQYFGPGTRLLVL.